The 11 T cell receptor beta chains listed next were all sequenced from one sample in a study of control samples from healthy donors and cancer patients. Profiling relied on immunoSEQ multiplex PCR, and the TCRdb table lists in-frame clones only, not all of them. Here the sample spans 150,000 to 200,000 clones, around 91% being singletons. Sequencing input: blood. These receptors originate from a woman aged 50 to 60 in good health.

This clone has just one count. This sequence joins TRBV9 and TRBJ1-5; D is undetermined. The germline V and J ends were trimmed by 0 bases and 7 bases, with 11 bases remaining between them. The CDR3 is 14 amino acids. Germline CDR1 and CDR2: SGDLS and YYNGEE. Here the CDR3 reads CASSVAPTGQPQHF. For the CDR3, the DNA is TGTGCCAGCAGCGTAGCGCCCACGGGACAGCCCCAGCATTTT.

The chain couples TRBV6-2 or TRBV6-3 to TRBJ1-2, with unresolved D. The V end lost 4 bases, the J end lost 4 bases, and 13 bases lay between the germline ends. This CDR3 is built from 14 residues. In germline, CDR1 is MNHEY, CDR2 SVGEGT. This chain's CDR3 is CASSLSEYFYGYTF. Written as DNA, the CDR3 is TGTGCCAGCAGTTTGTCAGAATATTTCTATGGCTACACCTTC.

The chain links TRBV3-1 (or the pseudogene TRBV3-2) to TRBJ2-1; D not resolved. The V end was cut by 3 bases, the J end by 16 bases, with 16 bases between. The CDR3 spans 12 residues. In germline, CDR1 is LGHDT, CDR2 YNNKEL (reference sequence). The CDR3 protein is CASSHSADHSFF. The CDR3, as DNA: TGTGCCAGCAGCCACTCGGCGGACCATTCCTTCTTC.

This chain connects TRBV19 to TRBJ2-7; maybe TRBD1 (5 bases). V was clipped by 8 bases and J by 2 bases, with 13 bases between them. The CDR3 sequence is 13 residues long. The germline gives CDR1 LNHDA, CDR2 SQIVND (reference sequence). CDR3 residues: CASGQRTTYEQYF. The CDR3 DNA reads TGTGCCAGTGGACAACGGACCACCTACGAGCAGTACTTC.

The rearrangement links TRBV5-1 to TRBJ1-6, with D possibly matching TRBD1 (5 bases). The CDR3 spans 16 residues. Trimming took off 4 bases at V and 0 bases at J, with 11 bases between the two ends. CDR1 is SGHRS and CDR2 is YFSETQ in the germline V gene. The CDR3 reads CASSQGTASYNSPLHF. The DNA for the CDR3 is TGCGCCAGCAGCCAAGGGACGGCCTCCTATAATTCACCCCTCCACTTT.

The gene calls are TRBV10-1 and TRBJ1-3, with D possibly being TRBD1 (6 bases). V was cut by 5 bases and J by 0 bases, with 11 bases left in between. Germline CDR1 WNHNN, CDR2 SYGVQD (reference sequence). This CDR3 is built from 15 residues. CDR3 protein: CASSYRASSGNTIYF. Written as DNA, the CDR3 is TGCGCCAGCAGTTACAGGGCGAGCTCTGGAAACACCATATATTTT.

CDR3 amino acids: CASRGKMGANTGELFF. CDR3 DNA: TGTGCCAGCCGGGGGAAAATGGGAGCGAACACCGGGGAGCTGTTTTTT. The chain employs TRBV7-3 and TRBJ2-2, with a possible D match to TRBD2 (6 bases). Per the germline V gene, CDR1 is SGHTA and CDR2 is FQGTGA. The CDR3 is 16 residues long. V lost 8 bases to trimming and J lost 0 bases, with 16 bases between them.

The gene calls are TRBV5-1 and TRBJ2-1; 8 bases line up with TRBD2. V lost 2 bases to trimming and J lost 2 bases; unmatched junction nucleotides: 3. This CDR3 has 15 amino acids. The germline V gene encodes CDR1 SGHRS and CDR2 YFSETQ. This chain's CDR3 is CASSLAGETYNEQFF. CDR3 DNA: TGCGCCAGCAGCTTAGCGGGAGAGACCTACAATGAGCAGTTCTTC.

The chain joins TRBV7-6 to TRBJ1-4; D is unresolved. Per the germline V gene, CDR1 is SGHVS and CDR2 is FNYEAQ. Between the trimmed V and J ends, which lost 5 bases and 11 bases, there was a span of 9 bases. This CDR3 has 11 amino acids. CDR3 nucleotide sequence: TGTGCCAGCAGCACAAAGCAGAAACTGTTTTTT. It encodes CASSTKQKLFF.

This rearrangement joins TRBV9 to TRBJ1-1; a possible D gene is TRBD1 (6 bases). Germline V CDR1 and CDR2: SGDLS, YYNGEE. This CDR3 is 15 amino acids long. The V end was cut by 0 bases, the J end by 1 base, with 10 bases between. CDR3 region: CASSVASQGNTEAFF. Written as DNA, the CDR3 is TGTGCCAGCAGCGTAGCCTCACAGGGGAACACTGAAGCTTTCTTT.

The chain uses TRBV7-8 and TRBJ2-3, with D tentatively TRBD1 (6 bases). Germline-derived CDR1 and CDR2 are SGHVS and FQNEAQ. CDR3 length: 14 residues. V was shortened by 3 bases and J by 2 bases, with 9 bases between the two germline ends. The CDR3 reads CASSFRQATDTQYF. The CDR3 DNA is TGTGCCAGCAGCTTTAGACAGGCCACAGATACGCAGTATTTT.